This passage covers 20 T cell receptor beta chains from one sample sequenced in a study of Ad26.COV2.S vaccination and SARS-CoV-2 variants. Sequencing used immunoSEQ multiplex PCR; TCRdb keeps in-frame clones, though not all of them. The sample contains roughly 420,000 clones, 85% to 90% of which appear only once. Noted treatment: 15 to 20 received Ad26.COV2.S at low or high dose, single or two shots; roughly 5 received placebo; per-sample allocation not given. Sampling occurred on day 63 after the first vaccine or placebo injection. This material consisted of peripheral blood, taken in a trial of Ad26.COV2.S vaccine versus placebo. Source of these receptors: a person between 18 and 65 years old who received the Ad26.COV2.S COVID-19 vaccine or a placebo.

The CDR3 region has the DNA TGTGCCAACAATGAGCAGTTCTTC. Translating gives CANNEQFF. This chain joins TRBV7-9 and TRBJ2-1; D remains ambiguous. Germline CDR1 is SEHNR and CDR2 is FQNEAQ (reference sequence). The CDR3 covers 8 residues. Trimming stripped 10 bases from V and 5 bases from J, with 0 bases between. The full variable domain, rest sourced from reference TRBV7-9 and TRBJ2-1, is DTGVSQNPRHKITKRGQNVTFRCDPISEHNRLYWYRQTLGQGPEFLTYFQNEAQLEKSRLLSDRFSAERPKGSFSTLEIQRTEQGDSAMYLCANNEQFFGPGTRLTVL.

For the CDR3, the DNA is TGTGCCTCAGGGAGCGAGCAGTACGTC. This codes for CASGSEQYV. The chain uses TRBV2 and TRBJ2-7, with D perhaps being TRBD1 or TRBD2 (5 bases each). V lost 11 bases and J lost 6, with 8 bases in between. Germline loops: CDR1 SNHLY, CDR2 FYNNEI. The CDR3 runs to 9 residues.

The gene calls are TRBV9 and TRBJ1-4; D unclear. The germline CDR1 and CDR2 sequences are SGDLS and YYNGEE. The CDR3 is 15 amino acids. V shed 0 bases and J shed 8 bases, with 14 bases lying between them. CDR3 in amino acids: CASSVGNPAGEKLFF. DNA for the CDR3: TGTGCCAGCAGCGTAGGAAACCCGGCGGGGGAAAAACTGTTTTTT.

The V gene is TRBV7-2, the J gene TRBJ2-1, with 9 positions matching TRBD2. The CDR3 totals 16 residues. V lost 1 base to trimming and J lost 2 bases; unmatched junction nucleotides: 3. The germline CDR1 and CDR2 sequences are SGHTA and FQGNSA. This CDR3 reads CASSLVGLATYNEQFF. The CDR3 DNA is TGTGCCAGCAGCTTAGTGGGACTAGCCACCTACAATGAGCAGTTCTTC. The complete variable domain, with remaining parts taken from reference TRBV7-2 and TRBJ2-1, reads GAGVSQSPSNKVTEKGKDVELRCDPISGHTALYWYRQSLGQGLEFLIYFQGNSAPDKSGLPSDRFSAERTGGSVSTLTIQRTQQEDSAVYLCASSLVGLATYNEQFFGPGTRLTVL.

Only one count was recorded for this clone. The chain recombines TRBV3-1 (or the pseudogene TRBV3-2) with TRBJ1-1, with 10 bases aligning to TRBD1. CDR1 is LGHDT, CDR2 YNNKEL, per germline (reference sequence). Trimming at V came to 2 bases and at J to 6 bases, leaving 3 bases not matched to a gene. The CDR3 runs 14 residues. The CDR3 DNA reads TGTGCCAGCAGCCAACCGGGGACAGGGGCTGAAGCTTTCTTT. It codes for CASSQPGTGAEAFF.

The chain has TRBV18 and TRBJ2-7; D may be TRBD1 (5 bases). Trimming cost V 5 bases and J 8 bases, with 19 bases left between them. The CDR3 is 14 amino acids. Germline lookup yields CDR1 KGHSH and CDR2 LQKENI. The CDR3, as DNA: TGTGCCAGCTCAACACTCAAGGGGCTTTCCCAGCAGTACGTC. Its translation is CASSTLKGLSQQYV.

This clone was recorded a few times. The rearrangement joins TRBV7-2 to TRBJ1-3, with 9 nucleotides matching TRBD1. The germline CDR1 and CDR2 sequences are SGHTA and FQGNSA. Trimming cost V 1 base and J 3 bases; bases outside gene matches: 4. This CDR3 contains 16 residues. The CDR3 sequence is CASSLGDRDRGNTIYF. The CDR3 DNA is TGTGCCAGCAGCTTAGGGGACAGGGACCGTGGAAACACCATATATTTT.

The chain combines TRBV9 with TRBJ2-2, with D unclear. Trimming shortened V by 3 bases and J by 4 bases, and 16 bases separated the two germline ends. Germline values: CDR1 SGDLS, CDR2 YYNGEE. This CDR3 spans 16 amino acids. The CDR3 region has the DNA TGTGCCAGCAGCGCTCCCCTGGAAAAAATCACCGGGGAGCTGTTTTTT. As protein: CASSAPLEKITGELFF.

The V call is TRBV11-2, the J call TRBJ1-1; D remains unclear. The CDR3 is 16 amino acids. V was cut by 4 bases and J by 0 bases, with 15 bases left in between. Germline values: CDR1 SGHAT, CDR2 FQNNGV. For the CDR3, the DNA is TGTGCCAGCAGCTCGCGTCCGGGGATTTTGAACACTGAAGCTTTCTTT. Protein sequence: CASSSRPGILNTEAFF. Using reference TRBV11-2 and TRBJ1-1 for the parts outside the CDR3, the full variable domain is EAGVAQSPRYKIIEKRQSVAFWCNPISGHATLYWYQQILGQGPKLLIQFQNNGVVDDSQLPKDRFSAERLKGVDSTLKIQPAKLEDSAVYLCASSSRPGILNTEAFFGQGTRLTVV.

The chain recombines TRBV9 with TRBJ2-2; a possible D gene is TRBD1 (6 bases). This CDR3 has 14 amino acids. Trimming took 4 bases from V and 5 from J, leaving 12 bases between them. The germline V gene has CDR1 SGDLS and CDR2 YYNGEE. The chain's CDR3 is CASSFNRETGELFF. The DNA for the CDR3 is TGTGCCAGCAGCTTTAACAGGGAAACCGGGGAGCTGTTTTTT.

The chain couples TRBV2 to TRBJ1-2; D perhaps matches TRBD1 (6 bases). The V gene's germline CDR1 is SNHLY and CDR2 FYNNEI. V was pared by 7 bases and J by 1 base, with 13 bases between. The CDR3 contains 14 residues. This chain's CDR3 is CASMRTAFNYGYTF. CDR3 sequence (DNA): TGTGCCAGCATGAGGACAGCCTTTAACTATGGCTACACCTTC.

This clone was observed a handful of times. The chain recombines TRBV6-2 or TRBV6-3 with TRBJ2-3, with a tentative D call TRBD2 (5 bases). V was pared by 0 bases and J by 6 bases, with 7 bases between. Per the germline V gene, CDR1 is MNHEY and CDR2 is SVGEGT. The CDR3 length is 13 residues. As DNA, the CDR3 is TGTGCCAGCAGTTACTCTGAGCGGGATACGCAGTATTTT. Translation: CASSYSERDTQYF.

This rearrangement joins TRBV4-2 to TRBJ2-1; 12 bases align to TRBD2. The CDR3 totals 17 residues. Trimming at V came to 0 bases and at J to 7 bases, leaving 7 bases not matched to a gene. Per the germline V gene, CDR1 is LGHNA and CDR2 is YNFKEQ. CDR3 protein: CASSQDSLAGGQNEQFF. CDR3 bases: TGTGCCAGCAGCCAAGATTCGCTAGCGGGGGGGCAGAATGAGCAGTTCTTC.

The chain has TRBV18 and TRBJ2-3; the D is unclear. V was shortened by 5 bases and J by 6 bases, with 27 bases between the two germline ends. Germline V CDR1 and CDR2: KGHSH, LQKENI. The CDR3 is 18 amino acids. The CDR3: CASSIQSPGTYFRDTQYF. In nucleotides, the CDR3 is TGTGCCAGCTCAATTCAGTCGCCGGGCACATACTTCAGGGATACGCAGTATTTT. The variable domain in full, completed from reference TRBV18 and TRBJ2-3, reads NAGVMQNPRHLVRRRGQEARLRCSPMKGHSHVYWYRQLPEEGLKFMVYLQKENIIDESGMPKERFSAEFPKEGPSILRIQQVVRGDSAAYFCASSIQSPGTYFRDTQYFGPGTRLTVL.

The J gene is TRBJ1-2, the V gene TRBV30; TRBD1 might be the D (6 bases). V was cut by 4 bases and J by 6 bases, with 27 bases left in between. Germline V gives CDR1 GTSNPN, CDR2 SVGIG (reference sequence). This CDR3 is 17 amino acids long. CDR3 residues: CAWTTPGTKGIFDGYTF. In nucleotides, the CDR3 is TGTGCCTGGACCACCCCCGGGACAAAAGGGATATTCGATGGCTACACCTTC.

The chain recombines TRBV7-2 with TRBJ1-2; tentatively, D is TRBD1 (6 bases). The germline CDR1 and CDR2 sequences are SGHTA and FQGNSA. V lost 4 bases and J lost 0, with 9 bases in between. This CDR3 is 14 amino acids long. CDR3 amino acids: CASSSRDTNYGYTF. DNA of the CDR3: TGTGCCAGCAGCTCCCGGGACACTAACTATGGCTACACCTTC.

The chain employs TRBV7-3 and TRBJ2-1, with D possibly TRBD1 on 6 matching bases. V lost 0 bases to trimming and J lost 4 bases, with 10 bases between them. In germline, CDR1 is SGHTA, CDR2 FQGTGA. There are 15 residues in the CDR3. The CDR3 region is CASSLTGTLYNEQFF. The DNA for the CDR3 is TGTGCCAGCAGCTTAACTGGGACACTATACAATGAGCAGTTCTTC.

This chain uses TRBV3-1 (or the pseudogene TRBV3-2) with TRBJ2-7; D uncertain. V was clipped by 2 bases and J by 6 bases, with 8 bases between them. The CDR3 consists of 12 residues. Germline assignment: CDR1 LGHDT and CDR2 YNNKEL (reference sequence). The CDR3 DNA sequence: TGTGCCAGCAGCCAATGGATGGGCGAGCAGTACGTC. Translated: CASSQWMGEQYV.

The V gene is TRBV18, the J gene TRBJ2-7; 9 bases map to TRBD1. CDR3 length: 13 residues. J gave up 7 bases and V 4 bases, and 5 bases lay outside the gene matches. From germline, CDR1 is KGHSH and CDR2 LQKENI. The CDR3, as DNA: TGTGCCAGCTCACGAGGACAGGGGAGGGAGCAGTACGTC. Its protein product is CASSRGQGREQYV.

V usage is TRBV19 and J usage is TRBJ2-2, with D perhaps matching TRBD1 (6 bases). Germline V gene sequence: CDR1 LNHDA, CDR2 SQIVND (reference sequence). The V gene lost 7 bases and the J gene lost 3 bases, with 12 bases spanning the gap. The CDR3 is 14 amino acids. Written as DNA, the CDR3 is TGTGCCAGTATGACAGGCGTTTACACCGGGGAGCTGTTTTTT. As protein: CASMTGVYTGELFF.